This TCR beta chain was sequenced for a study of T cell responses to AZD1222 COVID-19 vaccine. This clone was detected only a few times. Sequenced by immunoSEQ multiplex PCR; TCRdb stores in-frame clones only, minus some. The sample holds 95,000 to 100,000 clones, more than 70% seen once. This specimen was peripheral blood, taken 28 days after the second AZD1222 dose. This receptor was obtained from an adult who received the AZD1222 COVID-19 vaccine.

The CDR3 DNA reads as TGTGCCAGCAGTGACAGAGTTTTGAACACTGAAGCTTTCTTT. Protein product: CASSDRVLNTEAFF. The chain couples TRBV25-1 to TRBJ1-1, with D hard to call. CDR3 length equals 14 residues. Per the germline V gene, CDR1 is MGHDK and CDR2 is SYGVNS. Trimming stripped 3 bases from V and 0 bases from J, with 8 bases between. Variable domain in full (rest from reference TRBV25-1 and TRBJ1-1): EADIYQTPRYLVIGTGKKITLECSQTMGHDKMYWYQQDPGMELHLIHYSYGVNSTEKGDLSSESTVSRIRTEHFPLTLESARPSHTSQYLCASSDRVLNTEAFFGQGTRLTVV.